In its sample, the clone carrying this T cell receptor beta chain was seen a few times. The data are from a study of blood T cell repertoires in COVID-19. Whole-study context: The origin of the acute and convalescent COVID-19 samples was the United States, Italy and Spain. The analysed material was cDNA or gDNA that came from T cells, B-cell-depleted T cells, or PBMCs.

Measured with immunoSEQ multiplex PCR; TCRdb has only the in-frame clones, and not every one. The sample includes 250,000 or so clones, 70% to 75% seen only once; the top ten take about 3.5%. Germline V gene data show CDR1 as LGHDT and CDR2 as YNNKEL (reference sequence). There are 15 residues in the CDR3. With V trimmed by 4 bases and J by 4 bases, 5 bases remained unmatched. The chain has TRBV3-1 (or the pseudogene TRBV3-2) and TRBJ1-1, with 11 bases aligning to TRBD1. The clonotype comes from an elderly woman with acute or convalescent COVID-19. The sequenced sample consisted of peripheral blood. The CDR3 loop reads CASSRIGQGATEAFF. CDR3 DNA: TGTGCCAGCAGCCGGATCGGACAGGGGGCCACTGAAGCTTTCTTT.